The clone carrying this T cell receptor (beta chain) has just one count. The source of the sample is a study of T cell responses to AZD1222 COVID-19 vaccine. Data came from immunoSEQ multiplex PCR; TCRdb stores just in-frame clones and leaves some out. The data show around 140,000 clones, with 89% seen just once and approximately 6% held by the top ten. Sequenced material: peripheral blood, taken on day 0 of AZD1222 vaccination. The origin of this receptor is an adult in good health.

In DNA form, the CDR3 reads TGTGCCAGTAGTGGTTTGTGGGCAAGGAACACTGAAGCTTTCTTT. It is translated as CASSGLWARNTEAFF. This chain connects TRBV19 to TRBJ1-1; no reliable D call. The germline V and J ends were trimmed by 5 bases and 1 base, with 14 bases remaining between them. The CDR3 runs 15 residues. The germline CDR1 and CDR2 sequences are LNHDA and SQIVND (reference sequence).